The 24 T cell receptor beta chains listed next were all sequenced from one sample in a study of blood T cell repertoires in COVID-19. TCRdb keeps only in-frame clones here, not all; method: immunoSEQ multiplex PCR. The data hold around 79,000 clones, with around 89% observed a single time. The sample comprised peripheral blood. The receptors were gathered from a man between 70 and 80 years old with active or convalescent COVID-19.

The chain joins TRBV6-5 to TRBJ1-5; TRBD1 matches 9 bases. CDR1 and CDR2 from the germline V gene are MNHEY and SVGAGI. The ends lost 8 bases at V and 5 bases at J; junction bases unmatched: 7. The CDR3 totals 14 residues. The CDR3 loop reads CASWDRAVHQPQHF. For the CDR3, the DNA is TGTGCCAGCTGGGACAGGGCGGTCCATCAGCCCCAGCATTTT.

The V gene is TRBV6-6, the J gene TRBJ1-6; no firm D call. Germline-derived CDR1 and CDR2 are MNHNY and SVGAGI (reference sequence). CDR3 length equals 13 residues. V lost 7 bases and J lost 7, with 11 bases in between. In nucleotides, the CDR3 is TGTGCCAGCAAGTTCGACGGGAATTCACCCCTCCACTTT. It codes for CASKFDGNSPLHF.

The rearrangement uses TRBV11-1 and TRBJ2-5; D might be TRBD2 (5 bases). CDR3 length: 13 amino acids. From germline, CDR1 is SGHAT and CDR2 FQDESV (reference sequence). The V and J ends lost 7 bases and 3 bases respectively, with 12 bases between them. CDR3 residues: CASTGVGEETQYF. The CDR3 DNA is TGTGCCAGCACCGGGGTTGGGGAAGAGACCCAGTACTTC.

The chain employs TRBV27 and TRBJ2-6; a weak D match, TRBD1 (5 bases). CDR3 length equals 14 residues. CDR1 is MNHEY, CDR2 SMNVEV, per germline (reference sequence). The V end lost 5 bases, the J end lost 3 bases, and 8 bases lay between the germline ends. The CDR3 sequence is CASSGAGGANVLTF. The CDR3 DNA sequence: TGTGCCAGCAGTGGGGCCGGTGGGGCCAACGTCCTGACTTTC.

This chain links TRBV10-3 with TRBJ1-3; D call uncertain. Trimming removed 3 bases at V and 4 bases at J, with 10 bases between. Germline lookup yields CDR1 ENHRY and CDR2 SYGVKD. The CDR3 has 14 amino acids. CDR3 coding DNA: TGTGCCATCAGTGAAATAGTCGGGGGAAACACCATATATTTT. It codes for CAISEIVGGNTIYF.

The genes are TRBV7-2 and TRBJ1-1; the match to TRBD1 covers 9 bases. V shed 3 bases, J shed 4 bases, and the junction held 3 bases outside the gene matches. Germline loops: CDR1 SGHTA, CDR2 FQGNSA. The CDR3 consists of 14 residues. CDR3 sequence: CASSFDRGFTEAFF. The CDR3, as DNA: TGTGCCAGCAGCTTCGACAGGGGGTTCACTGAAGCTTTCTTT.

CDR3 region: CASSYGTGRPETQYF. CDR3 nucleotide sequence: TGTGCCAGCAGTTACGGGACAGGGAGGCCAGAGACCCAGTACTTC. The V call is TRBV6-6, the J call TRBJ2-5; TRBD1 agrees at 9 bases. The J segment lost 4 bases and the V segment lost 2 bases, leaving 5 bases of the junction unmatched. Germline V CDR1 and CDR2: MNHNY, SVGAGI (reference sequence). The CDR3 is 15 residues long.

This chain uses TRBV15 with TRBJ2-1; TRBD2 matches 9 bases. With 3 bases clipped from V and 4 bases from J, the junction kept 4 bases outside the gene matches. This CDR3 spans 15 amino acids. From germline, CDR1 is LNHNV and CDR2 YYDKDF (reference sequence). CDR3 sequence (DNA): TGTGCCACCAGCAGGAAAGCGGGGGGATACAATGAGCAGTTCTTC. Encoded protein: CATSRKAGGYNEQFF. Full variable domain (missing parts from reference TRBV15 and TRBJ2-1): DAMVIQNPRYQVTQFGKPVTLSCSQTLNHNVMYWYQQKSSQAPKLLFHYYDKDFNNEADTPDNFQSRRPNTSFCFLDIRSPGLGDTAMYLCATSRKAGGYNEQFFGPGTRLTVL.

This chain uses TRBV6-2 or TRBV6-3 with TRBJ2-5; 13 nucleotides line up with TRBD2. This CDR3 has 16 amino acids. Germline trimming cut 6 bases from V and 6 bases from J; bases unmatched to any gene: 10. The germline V gene has CDR1 MNHEY and CDR2 SVGEGT. The CDR3 protein is CASSRMTSGRRKTQYF. In DNA, the CDR3 is TGTGCCAGCAGCCGAATGACTAGCGGGAGGAGGAAGACCCAGTACTTC.

V usage is TRBV30 and J usage is TRBJ2-2; D is undetermined. The CDR3 runs to 12 residues. Germline CDR1 and CDR2: GTSNPN and SVGIG (reference sequence). Deletions cut 5 bases from V and 7 bases from J, with 11 bases between. CDR3 bases: TGTGCCTGGGGCCATGCCGGCGGGGAGCTGTTTTTT. This encodes CAWGHAGGELFF. Together with reference TRBV30 and TRBJ2-2, the CDR3 gives the full variable domain: SQTIHQWPATLVQPVGSPLSLECTVEGTSNPNLYWYRQAAGRGLQLLFYSVGIGQISSEVPQNLSASRPQDRQFILSSKKLLLSDSGFYLCAWGHAGGELFFGEGSRLTVL.

This sequence joins TRBV2 and TRBJ1-3; 9 bases map to TRBD1. Germline trimming cut 7 bases from V and 0 bases from J; bases unmatched to any gene: 7. The CDR3 runs to 16 residues. The germline CDR1 and CDR2 sequences are SNHLY and FYNNEI. Here the CDR3 reads CASIIGQGLSGNTIYF. The CDR3 coding sequence is TGTGCCAGCATTATCGGACAGGGGCTCTCTGGAAACACCATATATTTT.

The chain couples TRBV6-1 to TRBJ2-3; 7 nucleotides agree with TRBD2. This CDR3 spans 16 amino acids. The germline gives CDR1 MNHNS, CDR2 SASEGT. V shed 3 bases, J shed 0 bases, and the junction held 6 bases outside the gene matches. The CDR3 DNA reads TGTGCCAGCAGTGATCAAGCGGGATCAAGCACAGATACGCAGTATTTT. It translates to CASSDQAGSSTDTQYF.

This clone was observed once. This chain links TRBV7-2 with TRBJ2-1; 7 nucleotides line up with TRBD2. Looked up from germline, CDR1 is SGHTA and CDR2 is FQGNSA. The V segment lost 5 bases and the J segment 12 bases; nucleotides outside the gene matches: 16. This CDR3 has 15 amino acids. The CDR3 region is CASSLGLGQVEGQFF. Here the CDR3 DNA reads TGTGCCAGCAGCCTCGGACTAGGGCAGGTTGAGGGGCAGTTCTTC.

V usage is TRBV9 and J usage is TRBJ2-7; 11 bases map to TRBD1. The CDR3 has 15 residues. The V segment lost 0 bases and the J segment 6 bases; nucleotides outside the gene matches: 5. From germline, CDR1 is SGDLS and CDR2 YYNGEE. CDR3 DNA: TGTGCCAGCAGCGTAGGGACAGGGGGCACGGCCGAGCAGTACTTC. Translation gives CASSVGTGGTAEQYF.

This sequence joins TRBV28 and TRBJ2-1; 14 nucleotides agree with TRBD2. The germline V gene encodes CDR1 MDHEN and CDR2 SYDVKM. Trimming took 5 bases from V and 2 from J; bases not matched to a gene: 5. The CDR3 loop spans 17 amino acids. The CDR3 DNA is TGTGCCAGCAGTGCGTCGACTAGCGGGAGGGCCTACAATGAGCAGTTCTTC. This encodes CASSASTSGRAYNEQFF. Using reference TRBV28 and TRBJ2-1 for the parts outside the CDR3, the full variable domain is DVKVTQSSRYLVKRTGEKVFLECVQDMDHENMFWYRQDPGLGLRLIYFSYDVKMKEKGDIPEGYSVSREKKERFSLILESASTNQTSMYLCASSASTSGRAYNEQFFGPGTRLTVL.

V is TRBV5-1 and J is TRBJ2-7; 9 nucleotides agree with TRBD1. V lost 7 bases to trimming and J lost 2 bases; unmatched junction nucleotides: 4. Germline V lookup: CDR1 SGHRS, CDR2 YFSETQ. CDR3 length equals 13 residues. The CDR3 nucleotides are TGCGCCAGCGGGACAGGGCGAACCTACGAGCAGTACTTC. Its translation is CASGTGRTYEQYF.

The chain joins TRBV5-4 to TRBJ2-3; the match to TRBD2 covers 7 bases. This CDR3 has 15 amino acids. Losses at the gene ends were 4 bases for V and 3 bases for J; bases not matched to a gene: 8. Germline V CDR1 and CDR2: SGHNT, YYREEE (reference sequence). The DNA for the CDR3 is TGTGCCAGCAGCACCTCTAGCGGAGGGACAGATACGCAGTATTTT. Protein product: CASSTSSGGTDTQYF.

The chain links TRBV9 to TRBJ2-5, with TRBD2 identical over 9 bases. Germline V gene data show CDR1 as SGDLS and CDR2 as YYNGEE. The J segment lost 5 bases and the V segment lost 4 bases, leaving 9 bases of the junction unmatched. The CDR3 runs 15 residues. Here the CDR3 DNA reads TGTGCCAGCAGCATAGGGACTAGCCGAGGGGAGACCCAGTACTTC. It codes for CASSIGTSRGETQYF. Looking up the rest from reference TRBV9 and TRBJ2-5 gives the full variable domain: DSGVTQTPKHLITATGQRVTLRCSPRSGDLSVYWYQQSLDQGLQFLIQYYNGEERAKGNILERFSAQQFPDLHSELNLSSLELGDSALYFCASSIGTSRGETQYFGPGTRLLVL.

This clone was counted only a few times. The chain joins TRBV28 to TRBJ1-5; weak D call: TRBD1 (5 bases). V lost 2 bases, J lost 3 bases, and 11 bases lay in between. Germline CDR1 and CDR2: MDHEN and SYDVKM. This CDR3 comprises 15 residues. CDR3 nucleotide sequence: TGTGCCAGCAGTTTAGTAGGCAGGGCCAATCAGCCCCAGCATTTT. It codes for CASSLVGRANQPQHF.

The chain joins TRBV28 to TRBJ1-4; 8 nucleotides line up with TRBD1. Germline V gene lookup returns CDR1 MDHEN and CDR2 SYDVKM. V dropped 2 bases and J dropped 8; count of bases not matched to a gene: 7. This CDR3 comprises 15 residues. The chain's CDR3 is CASSLGGQGGEKLFF. The CDR3, as DNA: TGTGCCAGCAGTTTAGGCGGACAGGGAGGAGAAAAACTGTTTTTT.

This clone turned up a few times. V and J are TRBV7-9 and TRBJ2-1; 7 nucleotides agree with TRBD1. V lost 3 bases, J lost 4 bases, and 6 bases stayed unmatched. CDR3 length equals 15 residues. The germline V gene encodes CDR1 SEHNR and CDR2 FQNEAQ (reference sequence). This CDR3 reads CASSFQGTVYNEQFF. CDR3 in DNA: TGTGCCAGCAGCTTTCAGGGGACAGTATACAATGAGCAGTTCTTC.

The chain has TRBV18 and TRBJ1-2, with 10 positions matching TRBD1. The J segment lost 8 bases and the V segment lost 3 bases, leaving 3 bases of the junction unmatched. Germline V lookup: CDR1 KGHSH, CDR2 LQKENI. There are 13 residues in the CDR3. The CDR3 reads CASSPGTGVGYTF. Written as DNA, the CDR3 is TGTGCCAGCTCACCTGGGACAGGGGTCGGCTACACCTTC.

This clone was seen only once. The rearrangement joins TRBV7-9 to TRBJ2-5, with TRBD1 matching over 9 bases. The CDR3 loop spans 15 amino acids. Germline trimming cut 1 base from V and 3 bases from J; bases unmatched to any gene: 3. In germline, CDR1 is SEHNR, CDR2 FQNEAQ (reference sequence). The CDR3 nucleotides read TGTGCCAGCAGCTTAGACGGGACAGGGAAAGAGACCCAGTACTTC. The encoded protein is CASSLDGTGKETQYF.

The sample holds one count of this clone. This chain links TRBV9 with TRBJ2-1; 10 bases are a match to TRBD2. CDR3 length: 14 amino acids. The junction had 7 bases not matched to a gene; V was cut back by 6 bases and J by 7 bases. Germline loops: CDR1 SGDLS, CDR2 YYNGEE. CDR3 residues: CASTPGLAENEQFF. CDR3 coding DNA: TGTGCCAGCACCCCCGGACTAGCGGAAAATGAGCAGTTCTTC. The full variable domain, rest sourced from reference TRBV9 and TRBJ2-1, is DSGVTQTPKHLITATGQRVTLRCSPRSGDLSVYWYQQSLDQGLQFLIQYYNGEERAKGNILERFSAQQFPDLHSELNLSSLELGDSALYFCASTPGLAENEQFFGPGTRLTVL.